This TCR beta chain was recorded in a study of blood T cell repertoires in COVID-19. Study-level background: Sites across the United States, Italy and Spain contributed samples from acute and convalescent COVID-19. The analysed material was cDNA or gDNA that came from T cells, B-cell-depleted T cells, or PBMCs.

With 3 bases removed from V and 0 bases from J, the gap between germline ends came to 12 bases. The CDR3 is 15 residues long. The germline V gene encodes CDR1 SGDLS and CDR2 YYNGEE. Authors' processing steps: Nucleated cell counts were estimated from reference gene primer amplification. TCRdb's table, derived via immunoSEQ multiplex PCR, lists solely in-frame clones and lacks some. The V and J calls and clone size come from that table; D and trimming were worked out from the DNA. This sample carries about 180,000 clones, 65% to 90% of them seen once, and the ten largest clones take 1.5% to 1.7%. Sequencing was done on a sample of peripheral blood. The chain employs TRBV9 and TRBJ1-1; possible D gene TRBD1, 5 bases. This clonotype was obtained from a human donor in a cohort sampled during active COVID-19. CDR3 sequence reads: CASSAGGDLNTEAFF. As DNA, the CDR3 is TGTGCCAGCAGCGCGGGGGGGGACTTGAACACTGAAGCTTTCTTT.